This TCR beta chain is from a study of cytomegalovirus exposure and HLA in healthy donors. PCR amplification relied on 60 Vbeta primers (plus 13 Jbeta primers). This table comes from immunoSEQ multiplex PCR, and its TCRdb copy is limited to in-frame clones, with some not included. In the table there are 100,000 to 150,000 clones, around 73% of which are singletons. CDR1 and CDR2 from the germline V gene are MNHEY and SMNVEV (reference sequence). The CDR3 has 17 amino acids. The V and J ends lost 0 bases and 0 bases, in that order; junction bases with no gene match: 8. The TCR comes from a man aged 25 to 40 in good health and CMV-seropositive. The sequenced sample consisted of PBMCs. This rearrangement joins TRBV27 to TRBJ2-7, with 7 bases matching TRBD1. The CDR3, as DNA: TGTGCCAGCAGTTTATCACAGACAGGGTTGTTCTCCTACGAGCAGTACTTC. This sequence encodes CASSLSQTGLFSYEQYF.